This T cell receptor beta chain was found in a study of cytotoxic CD8 clonotypes in ibrutinib-treated CLL. For this clone: What it binds is not known.

Findings and limits, study-wide: Clonality rose at ibrutinib response, held steady in sustained remission, and fell toward baseline at progression. Patients showed higher baseline clonality than age-matched healthy donors, and it tracked circulating CD8+ T-cell counts. A difference in sampling times existed between sustained-remission and progressing patients.

This CDR3 is 15 amino acids long. The V gene's germline CDR1 is SGHDT and CDR2 YYEEEE. V gave up 1 base and J gave up 7 bases; unmatched junction bases: 4. Depth targeted 1 in 200,000 to 1 in 1 million T cells, averaging 10x coverage per clonotype. Profiling relied on immunoSEQ multiplex PCR, and the TCRdb table lists in-frame clones only, not all of them. The repertoire has 250,000 to 350,000 clones, around 77% of them found once; the top ten carry about 6%. J is TRBJ1-6 and V is TRBV5-6; 8 bases agree with TRBD1. The TCR sequence derives from a human donor with chronic lymphocytic leukemia. The specimen comprised PBMCs, sampled at disease progression, from a patient treated with ibrutinib. CDR3 nucleotide sequence: TGTGCCAGCAGCTTGTTGTACAGGGGGAATTCACCCCTCCACTTT. This codes for CASSLLYRGNSPLHF.